The 23 T cell receptor beta chains in this list originate from one sample, sequenced in a study of blood T cell repertoires in COVID-19. Here immunoSEQ multiplex PCR was the method, and the copy in TCRdb shows in-frame clones only, minus some. Of 210,000 or so clones in the sample, approximately 87% are singletons; the top ten hold approximately 3%. The sample comprised PBMCs or T cells enriched from blood (not recorded which). The receptors come from a woman aged 50 to 60 in a cohort exposed to, infected with or recovered from COVID-19 (not recorded which).

The chain joins TRBV28 to TRBJ1-5; 8 bases are shared with TRBD1. The junction had 2 bases not matched to a gene; V was cut back by 4 bases and J by 6 bases. CDR1 and CDR2 (germline): MDHEN, SYDVKM. This CDR3 is built from 13 residues. The DNA of the CDR3 is TGTGCCAGCAGTTCAGGACAGGGTCAGCCCCAGCATTTT. Translated, it gives CASSSGQGQPQHF.

The CDR3 region has the DNA TGTGCCAGCAGCTTACAGGGGGCCTATGAAAAACTGTTTTTT. Translation gives CASSLQGAYEKLFF. This sequence joins TRBV7-6 and TRBJ1-4; 8 nucleotides match TRBD1. V shed 2 bases, J shed 6 bases, and the junction held 2 bases outside the gene matches. CDR1 and CDR2 from the germline V gene are SGHVS and FNYEAQ. The CDR3 length is 14 residues. The full variable domain, rest sourced from reference TRBV7-6 and TRBJ1-4, is GAGVSQSPRYKVTKRGQDVALRCDPISGHVSLYWYRQALGQGPEFLTYFNYEAQQDKSGLPNDRFSAERPEGSISTLTIQRTEQRDSAMYRCASSLQGAYEKLFFGSGTQLSVL.

The chain employs TRBV19 and TRBJ1-1; D not certain. This CDR3 contains 11 residues. Germline CDR1 LNHDA, CDR2 SQIVND (reference sequence). V lost 8 bases and J lost 7, with 11 bases in between. CDR3 nucleotides: TGTGCCAGTGCCGACACATTTGAAGCTTTCTTT. Its protein is CASADTFEAFF.

The rearrangement uses TRBV12-3 or TRBV12-4 and TRBJ2-2, with D possibly being TRBD2 (5 bases). The ends were cut back, 7 bases at V and 4 bases at J, with 7 bases in the middle. This CDR3 comprises 12 residues. CDR3 bases: TGTGCCAGCATCGCGGGCACCGGGGAGCTGTTTTTT. As protein: CASIAGTGELFF.

The chain uses TRBV4-3 and TRBJ2-2; 9 bases agree with TRBD2. Germline CDR1 is LGHNA and CDR2 is YSLEER. This CDR3 has 15 residues. With 1 base clipped from V and 5 bases from J, the junction kept 2 bases outside the gene matches. In nucleotides, the CDR3 is TGCGCCAGCAGCCAAGTAGCGGGGGTAACCGGGGAGCTGTTTTTT. Translating gives CASSQVAGVTGELFF.

The chain recombines TRBV9 with TRBJ2-7; TRBD1 matches at 8 bases. CDR1 and CDR2 from the germline V gene are SGDLS and YYNGEE. The CDR3 is made up of 15 amino acids. V dropped 3 bases and J dropped 4; count of bases not matched to a gene: 9. CDR3 region: CASSAKGQGFYEQYF. CDR3 DNA sequence: TGTGCCAGCAGCGCGAAAGGACAGGGTTTTTACGAGCAGTACTTC.

The chain combines TRBV11-2 with TRBJ1-1; 10 positions agree with TRBD1. The CDR3 is made up of 15 amino acids. The germline CDR1 and CDR2 sequences are SGHAT and FQNNGV. The V segment lost 5 bases and the J segment 6 bases; nucleotides outside the gene matches: 9. This chain's CDR3 is CASSRTGTGAAEAFF. The CDR3 DNA is TGTGCCAGCAGCCGTACCGGGACAGGGGCTGCTGAAGCTTTCTTT.

The chain has TRBV4-1 and TRBJ1-1; 7 nucleotides agree with TRBD1. Trimming removed 1 base from V and 3 bases from J; junction bases left unmatched: 5. Germline V gene data show CDR1 as MGHRA and CDR2 as YSYEKL. CDR3 length: 15 amino acids. The CDR3 DNA is TGCGCCAGCAGCCAAGTCGTCCAGGGGGACACTGAAGCTTTCTTT. As protein: CASSQVVQGDTEAFF.

This sequence joins TRBV5-6 and TRBJ1-2; TRBD1 might be the D (6 bases). Germline assignment: CDR1 SGHDT and CDR2 YYEEEE. The germline V and J ends were trimmed by 4 bases and 4 bases, with 14 bases remaining between them. The CDR3 totals 14 residues. CDR3 residues: CASSKQGIGYGYTF. CDR3 sequence (DNA): TGTGCCAGCAGCAAACAGGGAATCGGCTATGGCTACACCTTC.

The chain recombines TRBV30 with TRBJ1-5, with a tentative D call TRBD1 (5 bases). The CDR3 extends over 16 amino acids. The germline V gene has CDR1 GTSNPN and CDR2 SVGIG (reference sequence). Deletions cut 5 bases from V and 2 bases from J, with 19 bases between. The CDR3 sequence: CAWSPRGSVGNQPQHF. DNA of the CDR3: TGTGCCTGGTCCCCCCGGGGGTCGGTGGGCAATCAGCCCCAGCATTTT.

The chain couples TRBV5-8 to TRBJ2-1; D might be TRBD1 (5 bases). CDR3 length: 14 amino acids. Trimming removed 0 bases from V and 4 bases from J, with 8 bases in between. Germline CDR1 SGHTS, CDR2 YDEGEE. The CDR3 spells CASSLGQSYNEQFF. As DNA, the CDR3 is TGTGCCAGCAGCTTGGGACAGTCGTACAATGAGCAGTTCTTC.

J is TRBJ1-1 and V is TRBV9; TRBD1 matches 9 bases. V was clipped by 2 bases and J by 5 bases; unmatched bases: 1. Germline CDR1 SGDLS, CDR2 YYNGEE. The CDR3 length is 13 residues. CDR3 nucleotide sequence: TGTGCCAGCAGCGTCGACAGGGGGACTGAAGCTTTCTTT. This codes for CASSVDRGTEAFF.

This clone was seen a few times. The chain employs TRBV7-9 and TRBJ1-1; possibly TRBD1 for D (5 bases). With 2 bases removed from V and 4 bases from J, the gap between germline ends came to 14 bases. The CDR3 covers 15 residues. Germline-derived CDR1 and CDR2 are SEHNR and FQNEAQ (reference sequence). This CDR3 reads CASSLQGSGGTEAFF. DNA for the CDR3: TGTGCCAGCAGCTTACAGGGATCGGGAGGCACTGAAGCTTTCTTT.

The chain has TRBV4-2 and TRBJ1-2; 9 bases are a match to TRBD1. The CDR3 consists of 18 residues. From germline, CDR1 is LGHNA and CDR2 YNFKEQ. Trimming removed 0 bases from V and 3 bases from J; junction bases left unmatched: 11. The CDR3 coding sequence is TGTGCCAGCAGCCAAGATTCGGGACAGGGTTATGTGGACTATGGCTACACCTTC. As protein: CASSQDSGQGYVDYGYTF.

This rearrangement joins TRBV19 to TRBJ2-1; 7 bases match TRBD1. The germline V gene has CDR1 LNHDA and CDR2 SQIVND (reference sequence). The CDR3 length is 14 residues. Trimming took 7 bases from V and 6 from J; bases not matched to a gene: 9. CDR3 region: CASKKGAAPNEQFF. CDR3 sequence (DNA): TGTGCCAGTAAGAAGGGGGCAGCCCCCAATGAGCAGTTCTTC. Based on the CDR3 plus reference TRBV19 and TRBJ2-1, the full variable domain is DGGITQSPKYLFRKEGQNVTLSCEQNLNHDAMYWYRQDPGQGLRLIYYSQIVNDFQKGDIAEGYSVSREKKESFPLTVTSAQKNPTAFYLCASKKGAAPNEQFFGPGTRLTVL.

The chain employs TRBV6-5 and TRBJ1-2, with D perhaps TRBD1 (6 bases). Per the germline V gene, CDR1 is MNHEY and CDR2 is SVGAGI. V was clipped by 5 bases and J by 6 bases, with 10 bases between them. CDR3 length: 12 amino acids. CDR3 bases: TGTGCCAGCAGTAATGACAGGCATGGCTACACCTTC. This encodes CASSNDRHGYTF.

V is TRBV5-5 and J is TRBJ2-7; perhaps TRBD2 as D (7 bases). Germline CDR1 and CDR2: SGHKS and YYEKEE (reference sequence). This CDR3 comprises 16 residues. Trimming removed 0 bases from V and 2 bases from J, with 15 bases in between. For the CDR3, the DNA is TGTGCCAGCAGCTTGGCCTCACAGGGAGGGGCCTACGAGCAGTACTTC. Its translation: CASSLASQGGAYEQYF.

A remark on this clone: Other DNA sequences in this sample translate to the same CDR3. The CDR3 nucleotides are TGCGCCAGCAGCTCATCCTACGAGCAGTACTTC. Translation gives CASSSSYEQYF. This chain uses TRBV5-1 with TRBJ2-7; no clear D. V shed 3 bases and J shed 1 base, with 2 bases lying between them. The CDR3 covers 11 residues. The germline V gene encodes CDR1 SGHRS and CDR2 YFSETQ.

The chain employs TRBV9 and TRBJ1-2; 7 nucleotides align to TRBD1. V shed 0 bases and J 1 base; nucleotides not matched to a gene: 12. Per germline, CDR1 SGDLS and CDR2 YYNGEE. This CDR3 has 18 residues. CDR3 nucleotide sequence: TGTGCCAGCAGCGTAGATGCTACAGGGGCGTTATTTAACTATGGCTACACCTTC. Its translation: CASSVDATGALFNYGYTF.

CDR3 amino acids: CASSRDRGYEQYF. DNA for the CDR3: TGTGCCAGCAGCCGGGACAGGGGCTACGAGCAGTACTTC. The chain carries TRBV14 and TRBJ2-7, with TRBD1 identical over 10 bases. CDR1 is SGHDN, CDR2 FVKESK, per germline. Trimming removed 4 bases from V and 3 bases from J; junction bases left unmatched: 0. The CDR3 has 13 residues.

This clone occurred once. The chain recombines TRBV15 with TRBJ2-7; 7 positions agree with TRBD2. The CDR3 consists of 15 residues. The J segment lost 0 bases and the V segment lost 0 bases, leaving 2 bases of the junction unmatched. Per the germline V gene, CDR1 is LNHNV and CDR2 is YYDKDF (reference sequence). CDR3 in DNA: TGTGCCACCAGCAGAGATATAGCGGGCTCCTACGAGCAGTACTTC. This codes for CATSRDIAGSYEQYF.

The chain couples TRBV12-5 to TRBJ2-5; 8 bases line up with TRBD2. With V trimmed by 9 bases and J by 3 bases, 6 bases remained unmatched. This CDR3 region has 13 residues. Germline values: CDR1 LGHNT, CDR2 FRNRAP. The CDR3 DNA reads TGTGCTAGCCCCGGGACTAGTGAAGAGACCCAGTACTTC. It specifies CASPGTSEETQYF.

The chain joins TRBV6-5 to TRBJ2-7, with D possibly TRBD2 on 5 matching bases. Trimming left V 7 bases short and J 4 bases short, with 14 bases between. In germline, CDR1 is MNHEY, CDR2 SVGAGI. The CDR3 is 13 amino acids. The CDR3 loop is CASTRGGLYEQYF. The CDR3 nucleotides are TGTGCCAGCACCCGAGGAGGACTGTACGAGCAGTACTTC.